These 25 T cell receptor beta chains were sequenced from one sample in a study of vaccination and CD4 T cells after COVID-19 (dated by TCRdb to 2022 to 2024). The label giving this sample's time point can be read as: late sampling 161 to 241 days after vaccination in three convalescent patients. Libraries were made using PCR. Instrument on record: Illumina iSeq 100. Starting from the raw public reads, TCRdb applied fastp trimming at Q25, assembled clones with MiXCR and retained in-frame beta chains. Every CDR3 protein is listed once, alongside the most common genes and DNA of its rows. Present in this sample are about 30,000 distinct CDR3 sequences, roughly 50% of which were seen just once. The top ten constitute about 6% of the sample. Material: CD4+ T cells from blood, obtained about 7 months after SARS-CoV-2 vaccination. Receptors originate from a human donor who had recovered from COVID-19.

This CDR3 reads CASSPWGQNYNEQFF. CDR3 in DNA: TGTGCCAGCAGCCCTTGGGGGCAGAACTACAATGAGCAGTTCTTC. The genes are TRBV7-8 and TRBJ2-1, with a tentative D call TRBD1 (6 bases). The CDR3 runs to 15 residues. V dropped 5 bases and J dropped 3 bases, with 14 bases sitting between them. From germline, CDR1 is SGHVS and CDR2 FQNEAQ.

This clonotype has a handful of counts. V and J are TRBV25-1 and TRBJ2-5, with D unresolved. The CDR3 runs 17 residues. Germline assignment: CDR1 MGHDK and CDR2 SYGVNS. Trimming took off 7 bases at V and 1 base at J, with 22 bases between the two ends. The CDR3: CASTPGPRRRFQETQYF. The CDR3, as DNA: TGTGCCAGCACCCCTGGGCCCCGACGACGGTTCCAAGAGACCCAGTACTTC.

V gene TRBV28 combines with J gene TRBJ1-5, with TRBD1 as a possible D gene (5 bases). With 8 bases removed from V and 0 bases from J, the gap between germline ends came to 17 bases. In germline, CDR1 is MDHEN, CDR2 SYDVKM. The CDR3 consists of 16 residues. CDR3 sequence (DNA): TGTGCCAGCGGGGCGGGGACGGGTTATAGCAATCAGCCCCAGCATTTT. This gives the protein CASGAGTGYSNQPQHF.

This clonotype showed up just a few times. The chain uses TRBV20-1 and TRBJ1-3; no reliable D call. V dropped 4 bases and J dropped 3 bases, with 13 bases sitting between them. The CDR3 consists of 14 residues. CDR1 and CDR2 from the germline V gene are DFQATT and SNEGSKA (reference sequence). Here the CDR3 reads CSAIDSGVGNTIYF. DNA of the CDR3: TGCAGTGCTATAGATTCCGGGGTTGGAAACACCATATATTTT.

The V and J genes are TRBV28 and TRBJ1-2; no firm D call. Germline values: CDR1 MDHEN, CDR2 SYDVKM. Trimming left V 6 bases short and J 4 bases short, with 9 bases between. This CDR3 contains 12 residues. CDR3 DNA sequence: TGTGCCAGCAGCGTTACAGCCTATGGCTACACCTTC. Protein product: CASSVTAYGYTF.

This sequence joins TRBV20-1 and TRBJ2-1, with TRBD2 identical over 11 bases. CDR3 size: 16 residues. Trimming cost V 4 bases and J 6 bases; bases outside gene matches: 11. Germline V CDR1 and CDR2: DFQATT, SNEGSKA (reference sequence). The CDR3 sequence: CSATTLTSGIFNEQFF. CDR3 coding DNA: TGCAGTGCTACAACCTTGACTAGCGGGATCTTCAATGAGCAGTTCTTC.

The chain employs TRBV5-5 and TRBJ2-1; D uncertain. CDR1 and CDR2 (germline): SGHKS, YYEKEE (reference sequence). V lost 0 bases, J lost 4 bases, and 11 bases lay in between. The CDR3 loop spans 15 amino acids. This chain's CDR3 is CASSLAGQEYNEQFF. CDR3 DNA: TGTGCCAGCAGCTTGGCCGGGCAGGAGTACAATGAGCAGTTCTTC. The full variable domain, rest sourced from reference TRBV5-5 and TRBJ2-1, is DAGVTQSPTHLIKTRGQQVTLRCSPISGHKSVSWYQQVLGQGPQFIFQYYEKEERGRGNFPDRFSARQFPNYSSELNVNALLLGDSALYLCASSLAGQEYNEQFFGPGTRLTVL.

This sequence joins TRBV12-3 or TRBV12-4 and TRBJ2-7; D is ambiguous. CDR3 length: 11 amino acids. V lost 5 bases and J lost 3, with 5 bases in between. The CDR3 loop reads CASSLFYEQYF. The DNA for the CDR3 is TGTGCCAGCAGTCTTTTCTACGAGCAGTACTTC.

This chain joins TRBV7-9 and TRBJ2-7; D could derive from TRBD1 or TRBD2 (5 bases each). Germline V gives CDR1 SEHNR, CDR2 FQNEAQ (reference sequence). The CDR3 has 15 amino acids. V was pared by 1 base and J by 2 bases, with 12 bases between. This CDR3 is CASSLGEGYTYEQYF. DNA of the CDR3: TGTGCCAGCAGCTTAGGAGAGGGGTACACCTACGAGCAGTACTTC.

This clonotype was seen only a few times. This chain links TRBV15 with TRBJ1-3, with a possible D match to TRBD1 (6 bases). Germline loops: CDR1 LNHNV, CDR2 YYDKDF (reference sequence). V lost 5 bases to trimming and J lost 2 bases, with 10 bases between them. The CDR3 is 14 residues long. CDR3 in amino acids: CATSLRTAGNTIYF. The CDR3 region has the DNA TGTGCCACCAGCTTGAGGACAGCTGGAAACACCATATATTTT.

The chain combines TRBV6-2 or TRBV6-3 with TRBJ2-3; 9 nucleotides match TRBD1. J gave up 2 bases and V 8 bases, and 8 bases lay outside the gene matches. The CDR3 length is 15 residues. Germline loops: CDR1 MNHEY, CDR2 SVGEGT. The CDR3 region is CASARDRDDTDTQYF. The CDR3 DNA reads TGTGCCAGCGCGAGGGACAGGGATGACACAGATACGCAGTATTTT.

This clonotype turned up a few times. CDR3: CASSPGEGHIQYF. The CDR3 DNA sequence: TGTGCCAGCAGTCCGGGGGAGGGACACATTCAGTACTTC. V usage is TRBV7-9 and J usage is TRBJ2-4; 7 nucleotides line up with TRBD2. The CDR3 is 13 amino acids. Germline trimming cut 6 bases from V and 8 bases from J; bases unmatched to any gene: 7. Per the germline V gene, CDR1 is SEHNR and CDR2 is FQNEAQ (reference sequence).

In this sample, this clonotype turned up a few times. The chain combines TRBV20-1 with TRBJ2-7, with TRBD2 identical over 14 bases. The CDR3 totals 14 residues. CDR1 and CDR2 from the germline V gene are DFQATT and SNEGSKA (reference sequence). The ends lost 6 bases at V and 7 bases at J; junction bases unmatched: 8. CDR3 bases: TGCAGTGCCCAGGGACTAGCGGGAGCGTGGGAGCAGTACTTC. As protein: CSAQGLAGAWEQYF.

The V and J genes are TRBV7-2 and TRBJ2-7, with 9 bases aligning to TRBD2. The J segment lost 4 bases and the V segment lost 8 bases, leaving 6 bases of the junction unmatched. Germline assignment: CDR1 SGHTA and CDR2 FQGNSA. This CDR3 comprises 13 residues. The CDR3 DNA sequence: TGTGCCAGCCGAGCGGGAGGTCGGTACGAGCAGTACTTC. It specifies CASRAGGRYEQYF.

The chain combines TRBV7-9 with TRBJ2-7; TRBD2 might be the D (5 bases). CDR3 length equals 12 residues. The V gene lost 5 bases and the J gene lost 6 bases, with 11 bases spanning the gap. Germline values: CDR1 SEHNR, CDR2 FQNEAQ (reference sequence). In DNA, the CDR3 is TGTGCCAGCAGCGTAGACTACTGCGAGCAGTACTTC. Its translation is CASSVDYCEQYF.

The chain recombines TRBV28 with TRBJ2-1; no reliable D call. This CDR3 region has 16 residues. Germline V gene lookup returns CDR1 MDHEN and CDR2 SYDVKM. V dropped 6 bases and J dropped 1 base, with 16 bases sitting between them. The CDR3 sequence: CASSPSTSRSYNEQFF. In DNA, the CDR3 is TGTGCCAGCAGCCCATCTACGAGCAGATCCTACAATGAGCAGTTCTTC.

This clonotype occurred a few times. This rearrangement joins TRBV11-2 to TRBJ2-5; 8 bases align to TRBD1. V shed 2 bases, J shed 4 bases, and the junction held 6 bases outside the gene matches. The CDR3 length is 15 residues. Germline lookup yields CDR1 SGHAT and CDR2 FQNNGV. CDR3 DNA sequence: TGTGCCAGCAGCTTATATCCAGGGGGCTCAGAGACCCAGTACTTC. It yields the protein CASSLYPGGSETQYF.

V usage is TRBV14 and J usage is TRBJ2-1; 11 positions agree with TRBD2. Germline values: CDR1 SGHDN, CDR2 FVKESK. With V trimmed by 5 bases and J by 5 bases, 8 bases remained unmatched. There are 16 residues in the CDR3. Here the CDR3 DNA reads TGTGCCAGCAGCACCCTAGCGGGAGGTTCCCACAATGAGCAGTTCTTC. Translating it yields CASSTLAGGSHNEQFF.

The CDR3 DNA is TGCAGTGCTCCCCCGACAGGGTATAGCAATCAGCCCCAGCATTTT. Amino acid sequence: CSAPPTGYSNQPQHF. V usage is TRBV20-1 and J usage is TRBJ1-5, with 7 bases identical to TRBD1. Trimming cost V 5 bases and J 0 bases; bases outside gene matches: 7. The CDR3 runs 15 residues. CDR1 and CDR2 (germline): DFQATT, SNEGSKA (reference sequence).

This clonotype was observed a handful of times. This chain joins TRBV6-1 and TRBJ2-7, with TRBD1 as a possible D gene (6 bases). Germline V CDR1 and CDR2: MNHNS, SASEGT. The CDR3 spans 12 residues. V lost 6 bases to trimming and J lost 3 bases, with 9 bases between them. The CDR3 sequence is CASSQGIYEQYF. As DNA, the CDR3 is TGTGCCAGCAGCCAGGGGATCTACGAGCAGTACTTC.

The chain carries TRBV5-1 and TRBJ2-7, with unresolved D. Germline loops: CDR1 SGHRS, CDR2 YFSETQ. The CDR3 length is 16 residues. The V end was cut by 0 bases, the J end by 0 bases, with 13 bases between. Here the CDR3 DNA reads TGCGCCAGCAGCTTGGACGGGCTTCGGAGCTCCTACGAGCAGTACTTC. Protein: CASSLDGLRSSYEQYF.

V gene TRBV20-1 combines with J gene TRBJ2-1; unclear D gene. The CDR3 length is 15 residues. V was clipped by 5 bases and J by 6 bases, with 20 bases between them. Germline CDR1 reads DFQATT; CDR2 reads SNEGSKA (reference sequence). The CDR3 region has the DNA TGCAGTGCTGGCATCGAAACTAAGGGCTCCAATGAGCAGTTCTTC. Its translation: CSAGIETKGSNEQFF.

The chain's CDR3 is CASSEAFTMGAGELFF. CDR3 nucleotides: TGTGCCAGCAGTGAAGCATTCACTATGGGGGCCGGGGAGCTGTTTTTT. The chain carries TRBV6-1 and TRBJ2-2; TRBD1 or TRBD2 may be the D gene (5 bases each). Germline values: CDR1 MNHNS, CDR2 SASEGT. Trimming left V 0 bases short and J 6 bases short, with 14 bases between. The CDR3 is made up of 16 amino acids.

The chain combines TRBV7-8 with TRBJ2-7; D is unresolved. Germline values: CDR1 SGHVS, CDR2 FQNEAQ. The CDR3 is made up of 15 amino acids. Trimming stripped 7 bases from V and 0 bases from J, with 16 bases between. CDR3 sequence: CASNRVLGSSYEQYF. The CDR3 bases are TGTGCCAGCAATCGCGTTCTGGGCAGCTCCTACGAGCAGTACTTC.

The chain uses TRBV10-3 and TRBJ2-1; 10 nucleotides align to TRBD1. With 5 bases clipped from V and 6 bases from J, the junction kept 7 bases outside the gene matches. The CDR3 has 15 residues. The germline gives CDR1 ENHRY, CDR2 SYGVKD. CDR3: CAISKAGTGVNEQFF. The CDR3 DNA reads TGTGCCATCAGTAAAGCCGGGACAGGGGTCAATGAGCAGTTCTTC.